In its sample, the clone carrying this T cell receptor (beta chain) was seen once. These data belong to a study of T cell changes during pregnancy in multiple sclerosis. The protocol was immunoSEQ multiplex PCR, while the TCRdb copy is restricted to in-frame clones and leaves out a portion. The table shows 20,000 to 25,000 clones, with 75% to 90% occurring only once. The germline CDR1 and CDR2 sequences are LGHNA and YSLEER. This CDR3 has 16 amino acids. V lost 5 bases and J 6 bases, leaving 20 bases between the germline ends. The sequencing here drew on CD8+ T cells from peripheral blood mononuclear cells, taken in the first trimester of pregnancy. This receptor was taken from a female donor in good health, enrolled as a control in a pregnancy study. V gene TRBV4-3 combines with J gene TRBJ1-5, with TRBD1 as a possible D gene (6 bases). The CDR3 bases are TGCGCCAGCAGCAAAGGGGGTGCAGGGTCGGGTCAGCCCCAGCATTTT. Protein: CASSKGGAGSGQPQHF.